This T cell receptor (beta chain) was identified during a study of blood T cells in healthy people across ages. Study observations and caveats: PBMCs that were unsorted prevented a conclusive naive versus antigen-experienced comparison.

Sample donors were healthy Caucasian individuals that came from Russia, aged roughly 6 to 95. Every sample had a minimum of 6 million PBMCs isolated. This clonotype was detected only a few times. The antigen remains unidentified. Germline V gene data show CDR1 as SQVTM and CDR2 as ANQGSEA. V shed 1 base and J shed 4 bases, with 15 bases lying between them. The CDR3 is 15 residues long. Through a sample-barcoded 5' primer and a J-beta primer mix, a second PCR was run for 7 to 11 cycles. TCRdb reprocessed the 5' RACE reads with MiXCR, giving one entry per CDR3 protein. The sample includes about 810,000 distinct CDR3 sequences, under 40% seen only once; the top ten take 10% to 15%.

This clonotype was sampled from a man between 18 and 29 years old in good health. Sequencing was done on a sample of blood. This sequence joins TRBV29-1 and TRBJ2-3; D may be TRBD1 (6 bases). The CDR3 nucleotides read TGCAGCGTTGAAGGGATCAGGGGAGTCCCAGATACGCAGTATTTT. Residues: CSVEGIRGVPDTQYF.